The clone carrying this TCR beta chain has just one count. Antigen: not known. These data originate in a study of blood T cells in healthy people across ages. Every sample yielded at least 7 million isolated PBMCs. A second PCR of roughly 7 to 11 cycles used a sample-barcoded 5' primer and a J-beta primer mix. TCRdb reprocessed the 5' RACE reads with MiXCR, giving one entry per CDR3 protein. The table lists 2 million or so distinct CDR3 sequences, 40% to 55% of them singletons. Germline values: CDR1 MNHEY, CDR2 SVGEGT. This CDR3 has 15 amino acids. Trimming cost V 2 bases and J 3 bases; bases outside gene matches: 7. Study results and limitations: Measured against age, TCR beta diversity per million T cells decreased in a roughly linear manner. It was found that TCR beta diversity correlated strongly with the percentage of naive T cells.

This chain joins TRBV6-2 or TRBV6-3 and TRBJ2-7; 7 bases map to TRBD1. The clonotype originates from a woman between 40 and 50 years old in good health. Sequenced material: blood. Here the CDR3 DNA reads TGTGCCAGCAGTTACAGACCGGGACAGATCTACGAGCAGTACTTC. Amino acid sequence: CASSYRPGQIYEQYF.